This TCR beta chain was retrieved from a study of beta chain features in type 1 diabetes. The whole isolated RNA underwent reverse transcription, so sequencing captured expressed TCRB transcripts. The protocol was immunoSEQ multiplex PCR, while the TCRdb copy is restricted to in-frame clones and leaves out a portion. The table includes 300,000 to 400,000 clones, 11% detected once. V lost 3 bases, J lost 0 bases, and 19 bases lay in between. Germline-derived CDR1 and CDR2 are SGDLS and YYNGEE. This CDR3 comprises 18 residues. Sorted populations were all over 95% pure. This rearrangement joins TRBV9 to TRBJ2-1; maybe TRBD2 (6 bases). The specimen was naive CD4+ T cells from blood. This TCR derives from a woman aged 30 to 39 in good health. CDR3 loop: CASSDRKAGLSSYNEQFF. The CDR3 DNA follows: TGTGCCAGCAGCGACCGAAAGGCGGGACTGAGCTCCTACAATGAGCAGTTCTTC. The full variable domain, in which reference TRBV9 and TRBJ2-1 provide the parts outside the CDR3, is DSGVTQTPKHLITATGQRVTLRCSPRSGDLSVYWYQQSLDQGLQFLIQYYNGEERAKGNILERFSAQQFPDLHSELNLSSLELGDSALYFCASSDRKAGLSSYNEQFFGPGTRLTVL.